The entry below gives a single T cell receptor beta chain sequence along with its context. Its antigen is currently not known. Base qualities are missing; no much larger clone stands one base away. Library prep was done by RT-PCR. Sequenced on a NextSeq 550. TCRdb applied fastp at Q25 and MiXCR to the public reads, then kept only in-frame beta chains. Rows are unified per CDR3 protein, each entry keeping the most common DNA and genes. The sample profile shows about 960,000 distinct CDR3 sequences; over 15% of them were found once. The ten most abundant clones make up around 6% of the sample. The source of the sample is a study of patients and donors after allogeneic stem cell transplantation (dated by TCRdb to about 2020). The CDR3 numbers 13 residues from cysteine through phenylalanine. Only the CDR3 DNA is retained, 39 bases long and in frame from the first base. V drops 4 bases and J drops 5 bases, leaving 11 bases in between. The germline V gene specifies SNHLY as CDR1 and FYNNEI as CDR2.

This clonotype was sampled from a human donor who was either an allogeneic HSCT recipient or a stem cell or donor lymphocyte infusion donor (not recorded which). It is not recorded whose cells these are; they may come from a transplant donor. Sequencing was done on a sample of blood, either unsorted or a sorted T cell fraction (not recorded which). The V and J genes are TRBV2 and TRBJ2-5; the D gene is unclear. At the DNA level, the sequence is TGTGCCAGCAGTGGGGTAGGAATTGAGACCCAGTACTTC. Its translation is CASSGVGIETQYF.